These 3 T cell receptor beta chains share one sample of origin, sequenced in a study of shared clonotypes between healthy human individuals. The protocol was immunoSEQ multiplex PCR, while the TCRdb copy is restricted to in-frame clones and leaves out a portion. The data contain roughly 1 million clones, around 76% of them singletons. Sequencing input: memory CD4+ T cells sorted from blood. Noted subset: CD45RA-negative fraction. The receptors were sampled from a man aged 18 to 30 in good health.

With respect to this clone: A read error may account for a junction end that differs from germline. This chain uses TRBV9 with TRBJ1-5, with D possibly being TRBD1 (6 bases). The CDR3 runs 15 residues. Germline loops: CDR1 SGDLS, CDR2 YYNGEE. CDR3 sequence: CASSVGTASHQPQHF. The CDR3 coding sequence is TGTGCCAGCAGCGTAGGGACAGCTAGCCATCAGCCCCAGCATTTT.

The rearrangement links TRBV6-6 to TRBJ1-2; D gene ambiguous. Germline CDR1 and CDR2: MNHNY and SVGAGI (reference sequence). This CDR3 has 11 residues. Between the trimmed V and J ends, which lost 5 bases and 5 bases, there was a span of 6 bases. CDR3 sequence (DNA): TGTGCCAGCAGTGATCAATATGGCTACACCTTC. It specifies CASSDQYGYTF.

This chain links TRBV5-6 with TRBJ1-1, with TRBD1 matching 8 bases. The V gene end was trimmed by 0 bases and the J gene end by 11 bases; junction bases not matched to a gene: 6. The V gene's germline CDR1 is SGHDT and CDR2 YYEEEE. The CDR3 is 13 amino acids. The CDR3 loop reads CASSLAGGTAAFF. In nucleotides, the CDR3 is TGTGCCAGCAGCTTGGCAGGGGGCACGGCTGCTTTCTTT.